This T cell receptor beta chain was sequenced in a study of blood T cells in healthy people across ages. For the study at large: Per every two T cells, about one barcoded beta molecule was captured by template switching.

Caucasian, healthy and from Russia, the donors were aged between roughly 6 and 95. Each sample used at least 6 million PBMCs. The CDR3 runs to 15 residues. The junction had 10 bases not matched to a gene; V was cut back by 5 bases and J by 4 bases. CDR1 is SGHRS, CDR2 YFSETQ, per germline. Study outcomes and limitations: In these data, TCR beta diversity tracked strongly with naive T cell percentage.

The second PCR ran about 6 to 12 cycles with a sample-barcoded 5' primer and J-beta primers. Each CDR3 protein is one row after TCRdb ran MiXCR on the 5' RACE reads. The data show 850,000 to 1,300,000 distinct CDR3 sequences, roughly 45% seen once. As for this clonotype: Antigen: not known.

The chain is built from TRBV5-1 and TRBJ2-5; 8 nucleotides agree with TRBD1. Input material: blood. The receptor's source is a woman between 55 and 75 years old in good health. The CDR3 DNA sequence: TGCGCCAGCAGACCGACAGGGGCCCTAAGAGAGACCCAGTACTTC. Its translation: CASRPTGALRETQYF.